Presented here are 31 T cell receptor beta chains from one specimen sequenced in a study of T cell clusters in autoimmune cytopenias (dated by TCRdb to the late 2010s). TRB amplification used roughly 0.25 ug of peripheral blood genomic DNA, around 40,000 genome equivalents, per sample. The instrument was an Illumina MiSeq. TRB rearrangements were amplified by multiplex PCR following a touch-down protocol, with the TRB-A and TRB-B primer pools mixed in one tube. TCRdb reprocessed the reads and provides one entry for every CDR3 protein sequence; no DNA is given. The table held for this sample gives some 6,000 distinct CDR3 sequences. The ten largest make up approximately 18% of the sample. Sequenced input: peripheral blood. These receptors originate from a human donor with an autoimmune cytopenia or autoimmune hepatitis (not recorded which).

By frequency, this clonotype is medium-sized (0.01 to 0.1%). The chain recombines TRBV27 with TRBJ1-4; TCRdb's assignment of TRBD1 cannot be checked, as there is no DNA. Germline loops: CDR1 MNHEY, CDR2 SMNVEV (reference sequence). The CDR3 spans 16 residues. CDR3 amino acids: CASSTTRQGVGEKLFF.

This clonotype is classed as medium-sized by frequency. The chain carries TRBV27 and TRBJ2-3; TCRdb picks TRBD2, but there is no DNA to check that call. The V gene's germline CDR1 is MNHEY and CDR2 SMNVEV (reference sequence). The length of the CDR3 is 12 residues. The CDR3 spells CASSLGRDMQYF.

The chain employs TRBV6-5 and TRBJ2-3; TCRdb selects TRBD2, and the lack of DNA leaves this call unchecked. The CDR3 covers 16 residues. The V gene's germline CDR1 is MNHEY and CDR2 SVGAGI. CDR3 sequence reads: CASSYSGTSGADTQYF.

The CDR3 protein is CASSPGAFYGYTF. This chain links TRBV7-9 with TRBJ1-2; TCRdb lists TRBD1, though no DNA is available to test this call. Germline V gene lookup returns CDR1 SEHNR and CDR2 FQNEAQ (reference sequence). There are 13 residues in the CDR3.

The V call is TRBV5-1, the J call TRBJ1-1; TCRdb's assignment of TRBD1 cannot be checked, as there is no DNA. Germline CDR1 SGHRS, CDR2 YFSETQ. The CDR3 is made up of 17 amino acids. The CDR3 region is CASSLAGAGEANTEAFF.

The chain has TRBV6-5 and TRBJ2-1; TCRdb designates TRBD2, a call that cannot be tested without DNA. CDR1 is MNHEY, CDR2 SVGAGI, per germline. CDR3 length equals 19 residues. CDR3 protein: CASSKWRLVAGDRDNEQFF.

In terms of frequency, this clonotype is medium-sized (0.01 to 0.1%). The V and J genes are TRBV19 and TRBJ1-5. In germline, CDR1 is LNHDA, CDR2 SQIVND (reference sequence). The CDR3 sequence is 14 residues long. The CDR3 sequence is CASSISAANQPQHF.

The chain employs TRBV18 and TRBJ2-7; checking the TCRdb D call of TRBD1 is not possible without DNA. This CDR3 comprises 13 residues. The germline CDR1 and CDR2 sequences are KGHSH and LQKENI. The CDR3 reads CASSIGQGGEQYF. Drawing the rest from reference TRBV18 and TRBJ2-7, the complete variable domain is NAGVMQNPRHLVRRRGQEARLRCSPMKGHSHVYWYRQLPEEGLKFMVYLQKENIIDESGMPKERFSAEFPKEGPSILRIQQVVRGDSAAYFCASSIGQGGEQYFGPGTRLTVT.

V gene TRBV4-2 combines with J gene TRBJ2-3; the TCRdb call, TRBD2, lacks DNA for checking. CDR1 is LGHNA, CDR2 YNFKEQ, per germline. CDR3 length: 20 residues. This CDR3 is CASSQELGLAGGLSTDTQYF.

According to its frequency, this clonotype is medium-sized. V gene TRBV29-1 combines with J gene TRBJ2-7; TCRdb returns TRBD1, unconfirmable since there is no DNA. Germline V gene sequence: CDR1 SQVTM, CDR2 ANQGSEA. This CDR3 spans 13 amino acids. This CDR3 reads CSVRPGQGYEQYF.

Its frequency marks this clonotype as medium-sized (0.01 to 0.1%). CDR3 protein: CASSLSYEDNEQFF. V and J are TRBV27 and TRBJ2-1. The CDR3 covers 14 residues. Germline V gene data show CDR1 as MNHEY and CDR2 as SMNVEV (reference sequence).

The genes are TRBV7-2 and TRBJ2-3; TCRdb names TRBD1, which stays unverified in the absence of DNA. The CDR3 consists of 15 residues. The germline V gene has CDR1 SGHTA and CDR2 FQGNSA. CDR3 amino acids: CASSLGGGLTDTQYF.

By frequency, this clonotype registers medium-sized. The rearrangement uses TRBV5-6 and TRBJ1-5; TCRdb indicates TRBD1, and absent DNA this call remains unverified. CDR1 SGHDT and CDR2 YYEEEE come from the germline V gene. The CDR3 sequence is 18 residues long. This CDR3 is CASSLVARDRASNQPQHF.

The J gene is TRBJ2-7, the V gene TRBV12-3 or TRBV12-4; the TRBD1 assignment by TCRdb is unverifiable without DNA. There are 16 residues in the CDR3. The chain's CDR3 is CASNAGTGGPVYEQYF.

This clonotype shows up as medium-sized by frequency. V is TRBV27 and J is TRBJ1-4. This CDR3 has 15 residues. The germline V gene encodes CDR1 MNHEY and CDR2 SMNVEV (reference sequence). The CDR3 spells CASSTRLPTNEKLFF.

Measured by frequency, this clonotype is medium-sized. The chain has TRBV6-1 and TRBJ2-3; as DNA is missing, the TRBD2 call by TCRdb cannot be tested. Germline V lookup: CDR1 MNHNS, CDR2 SASEGT. CDR3 length: 15 residues. The CDR3: CASSEESGGADTQYF.

This clonotype is identified as medium-sized from frequency. The J gene is TRBJ1-1, the V gene TRBV29-1; with no DNA, the TCRdb D assignment of TRBD1 cannot be verified. The germline V gene encodes CDR1 SQVTM and CDR2 ANQGSEA. The CDR3 is 16 amino acids. This CDR3 reads CSVEGVPGEVNTEAFF.

This chain joins TRBV30 and TRBJ1-4; TCRdb calls TRBD1, which cannot be checked without DNA. The CDR3 has 13 amino acids. Germline values: CDR1 GTSNPN, CDR2 SVGIG (reference sequence). CDR3: CAGTGTGTVKLFF.

By frequency, this clonotype registers medium-sized. The CDR3 is CAWSPQAVGEKLFF. The chain carries TRBV30 and TRBJ1-4. The germline V gene has CDR1 GTSNPN and CDR2 SVGIG (reference sequence). The CDR3 has 14 residues. Full variable domain (rest looked up from reference TRBV30 and TRBJ1-4): SQTIHQWPATLVQPVGSPLSLECTVEGTSNPNLYWYRQAAGRGLQLLFYSVGIGQISSEVPQNLSASRPQDRQFILSSKKLLLSDSGFYLCAWSPQAVGEKLFFGSGTQLSVL.

The chain is built from TRBV5-1 and TRBJ2-7; the D call from TCRdb, TRBD2, cannot be confirmed without DNA. From germline, CDR1 is SGHRS and CDR2 YFSETQ. The CDR3 consists of 15 residues. The CDR3 protein is CASSSGTSEGYEQYF.

This chain uses TRBV5-4 with TRBJ1-1; TCRdb gives TRBD1 as the D gene, but with no DNA this cannot be confirmed. The length of the CDR3 is 16 residues. Per the germline V gene, CDR1 is SGHNT and CDR2 is YYREEE (reference sequence). This CDR3 reads CASSTGQAIKNTKAFF.

This clonotype shows up as medium-sized by frequency. The rearrangement joins TRBV6-1 to TRBJ1-3; TCRdb's D gene call, TRBD1, goes unchecked for lack of DNA. This CDR3 has 15 residues. Germline CDR1 and CDR2: MNHNS and SASEGT. CDR3 residues: CASSEGQDSGNTIYF.

The chain couples TRBV20-1 to TRBJ2-3. Germline V gene lookup returns CDR1 DFQATT and CDR2 SNEGSKA (reference sequence). This CDR3 has 11 amino acids. CDR3 protein: CSALLTDTQYF.

This clonotype shows up as medium-sized (0.01 to 0.1%) by frequency. The chain is built from TRBV29-1 and TRBJ1-5; without DNA, the TCRdb call of TRBD1 cannot be checked. Germline-derived CDR1 and CDR2 are SQVTM and ANQGSEA. This CDR3 spans 14 amino acids. CDR3 sequence reads: CSVSTTGSNQPQHF.

The V call is TRBV20-1, the J call TRBJ2-5. The CDR3 totals 11 residues. CDR1 and CDR2 (germline): DFQATT, SNEGSKA (reference sequence). This chain's CDR3 is CSAIVQETQYF.

This clonotype is classed as medium-sized by frequency. V and J are TRBV29-1 and TRBJ1-5. The length of the CDR3 is 12 residues. The V gene's germline CDR1 is SQVTM and CDR2 ANQGSEA. This chain's CDR3 is CSVEFPGQPQHF.

The V and J genes are TRBV7-2 and TRBJ2-2; TCRdb names TRBD2, which stays unverified in the absence of DNA. CDR3 length equals 18 residues. Germline loops: CDR1 SGHTA, CDR2 FQGNSA. Here the CDR3 reads CASSLGGTSFPNTGELFF.

Frequency places this clonotype as medium-sized (0.01 to 0.1%). The rearrangement links TRBV6-2 or TRBV6-3 to TRBJ2-1; the D call from TCRdb, TRBD1, cannot be confirmed without DNA. CDR3 length equals 13 residues. CDR1 and CDR2 (germline): MNHEY, SVGEGT. The CDR3 region is CASARGGYNEQFF.

This clonotype is identified as medium-sized from frequency. The rearrangement links TRBV6-1 to TRBJ2-3; TCRdb reports TRBD2, a call that lacks DNA to check it against. This CDR3 is 18 amino acids long. The germline V gene encodes CDR1 MNHNS and CDR2 SASEGT. CDR3 sequence: CASSPSSRLAGGQDTQYF.

CDR3 sequence: CASSYSQQGMINGGNTIYF. This chain uses TRBV6-6 with TRBJ1-3; TCRdb lists TRBD1, though no DNA is available to test this call. The germline gives CDR1 MNHNY, CDR2 SVGAGI (reference sequence). The CDR3 runs to 19 residues.

By frequency, this clonotype is large. The chain uses TRBV19 and TRBJ2-1; without DNA, the TCRdb call of TRBD1 cannot be checked. This CDR3 has 14 amino acids. From germline, CDR1 is LNHDA and CDR2 SQIVND (reference sequence). CDR3 loop: CASSLGGPGNEQFF.